This T cell receptor (beta chain) appears in the sequencing data of a study of CD8 T cells in ankylosing spondylitis. Study-wide results and limits: A subset of motif variants has previously been described in the synovial fluid and blood of reactive arthritis. Reportedly, significant enrichment of disease-linked clones occurred in matched ankylosing spondylitis synovial fluid. A motif in TCR beta, a set of roughly eight highly homologous variants, appeared characteristic of ankylosing spondylitis blood.

TCRdb reprocessed the 5' RACE reads with MiXCR, giving one entry per CDR3 protein. The sample yields approximately 220,000 distinct CDR3 sequences, 25% to 30% seen once. Trimming removed 2 bases at V and 6 bases at J, with 10 bases between. This CDR3 comprises 13 residues. CDR1 and CDR2 (germline): SGHTA, FQGNSA. This clonotype showed up many times. What it binds is not known. Sequencing was done on a sample of blood, either unsorted or a sorted T cell fraction (not recorded which). This clonotype was sampled from a male donor with ankylosing spondylitis or in good health (not recorded which). The V and J genes are TRBV7-2 and TRBJ1-2, with D perhaps matching TRBD1 (5 bases). The CDR3 spells CASSLRTGDGYTF. The CDR3 DNA reads as TGTGCCAGCAGCTTACGAACGGGGGATGGCTACACCTTC.